This record looks at one TCR beta chain sequence and its context. Its specificity is not known. The sample comes from a study of cytomegalovirus exposure and HLA in healthy donors. Study-wide background: Some 85 million unique TCRs from HLA-typed donors were held in an early data release. Regarding the study as a whole: It was 150 to 200 TCR beta chains that were listed as cytomegalovirus-associated. TCR beta V- and J-gene trimming, according to a later analysis, was linked to a missense DCLRE1C variant.

This CDR3 region has 13 residues. Per the germline V gene, CDR1 is WNHNN and CDR2 is SYGVQD (reference sequence). V was clipped by 6 bases and J by 1 base, with 8 bases between them. A multiplex PCR was run with 60 Vbeta primers and 13 Jbeta primers. Using immunoSEQ multiplex PCR, the repertoire was profiled, and TCRdb retains in-frame clones only, with some absent. The data contain around 200,000 clones, 70% to 85% of them singletons. Healthy bone marrow donors supplied every sample. This TCR was sampled from a girl aged 2 to 9 in good health and CMV-seropositive. The rearrangement uses TRBV10-1 and TRBJ2-3; D may be TRBD2 (6 bases). Sequencing was carried out using PBMCs. The CDR3 sequence: CASRSGGTDTQYF. CDR3 sequence (DNA): TGCGCCAGCAGGTCGGGGGGCACAGATACGCAGTATTTT.